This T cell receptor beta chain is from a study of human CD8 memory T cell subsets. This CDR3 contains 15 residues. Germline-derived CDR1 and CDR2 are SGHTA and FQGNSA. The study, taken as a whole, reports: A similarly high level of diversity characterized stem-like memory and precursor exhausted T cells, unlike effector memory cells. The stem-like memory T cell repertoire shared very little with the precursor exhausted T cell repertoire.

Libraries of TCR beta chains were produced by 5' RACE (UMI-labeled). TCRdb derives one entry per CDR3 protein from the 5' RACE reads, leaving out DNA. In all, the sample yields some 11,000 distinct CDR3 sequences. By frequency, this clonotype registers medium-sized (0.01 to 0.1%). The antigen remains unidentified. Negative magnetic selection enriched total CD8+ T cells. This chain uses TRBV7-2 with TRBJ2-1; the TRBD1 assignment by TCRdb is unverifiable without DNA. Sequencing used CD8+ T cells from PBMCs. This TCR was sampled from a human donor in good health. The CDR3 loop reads CASSQDISSYNEQFF.